These T cell receptor beta chains were read from a single sample in a study of CD8 T cells in ankylosing spondylitis. TCRdb independently ran MiXCR on the 5' RACE reads; one entry per CDR3 protein. The table has around 890,000 distinct CDR3 sequences, about 10% seen once. Sequenced input: blood, either unsorted or a sorted T cell fraction (not recorded which). These receptors originate from a male donor with ankylosing spondylitis. The CDR3 runs from the conserved cysteine through the conserved F or W. The D gene is left open where the match is weak. Only some rows state a clone size, as once, few, many or a class for expanded clones.

>TRBJ1-5|TRBV20-1|.|many
TGCAGTGCTAACACAGGGAGATATAGCAATCAGCCCCAGCATTTT
CSANTGRYSNQPQHF
>TRBJ1-5|TRBV30|TRBD1|.
TGTGCCTGGAGTGCGACAGGGAGTCAGCCCCAGCATTTT
CAWSATGSQPQHF
>TRBJ1-3|TRBV12-3/TRBV12-4|.|many
TGTGCCAGCAGCCGGGCTGGAAACACCATATATTTT
CASSRAGNTIYF
>TRBJ2-1|TRBV6-5|.|few
TGTGCCAGCAGTTTTCGTCTCCAAGTAAACGCCTACAATGAGCAGTTCTTC
CASSFRLQVNAYNEQFF
>TRBJ1-1|TRBV21-1|.|few
TGTGCCAGCCGTGGAGGAGGCCCCTCTCTATGGAGTGCTTTCTTT
CASRGGGPSLWSAFF
>TRBJ2-6|TRBV12-3/TRBV12-4|.|.
TGTGCCAGCGCAGCCCAGGGGGGCTCTGGGGCCAACGTCCTGACTTTC
CASAAQGGSGANVLTF
>TRBJ2-6|TRBV9|.|few
TGTGCCAGCAGCGCCCGTCAGGGATCTGGGGCCAACGTCCTGACTTTC
CASSARQGSGANVLTF
>TRBJ2-7|TRBV20-1|TRBD1|many
TGCAGTGCTACCCGGGACAGCTCCTACGAGCAGTACTTC
CSATRDSSYEQYF
>TRBJ2-6|TRBV10-3|.|many
TGTGCCATCAGGAGGGCCGCTGGGGCCAACGTCCTGACTTTC
CAIRRAAGANVLTF
>TRBJ2-5|TRBV20-1|TRBD1|many
TGCAGTGCTAGCCCCAGACAGGGGTTGGAGACCCAGTACTTC
CSASPRQGLETQYF
>TRBJ2-1|TRBV5-1|.|.
TGCGCCAGCAGCTTGGCCGGGGTTATAGGCAATGAGCAGTTCTTC
CASSLAGVIGNEQFF
>TRBJ1-5|TRBV7-2|.|few
TGTGCCAGCAGCTTTAGGCGCGAGCAGCCCCAGCATTTT
CASSFRREQPQHF
>TRBJ2-7|TRBV7-2|TRBD2|.
TGTGCCAGCAGCGTCCTATATAGCGGGGGGATCTACGAGCAGTACTTC
CASSVLYSGGIYEQYF
>TRBJ2-3|TRBV12-3/TRBV12-4|TRBD2|.
TGTGCCAGCAACGAAGCGGGGGCCACAGATACGCAGTATTTT
CASNEAGATDTQYF
>TRBJ1-1|TRBV20-1|TRBD1|few
TGCAGTGCCCCGAACCCCAGACAGGGGGCTGAAGCTTTCTTT
CSAPNPRQGAEAFF
>TRBJ1-1|TRBV12-3/TRBV12-4|.|many
TGTGCCAGCAGTCTCCAAGCGGATGAAGCTTTCTTT
CASSLQADEAFF
>TRBJ2-1|TRBV7-2|.|few
TGTGCCAGCAGCTTGACAAGACCTTTAGGCAATGAGCAGTTCTTC
CASSLTRPLGNEQFF
>TRBJ2-2|TRBV7-6|.|few
TGTGCCAGCAGCTCTCCATGGGCGAACACCGGGGAGCTGTTTTTT
CASSSPWANTGELFF